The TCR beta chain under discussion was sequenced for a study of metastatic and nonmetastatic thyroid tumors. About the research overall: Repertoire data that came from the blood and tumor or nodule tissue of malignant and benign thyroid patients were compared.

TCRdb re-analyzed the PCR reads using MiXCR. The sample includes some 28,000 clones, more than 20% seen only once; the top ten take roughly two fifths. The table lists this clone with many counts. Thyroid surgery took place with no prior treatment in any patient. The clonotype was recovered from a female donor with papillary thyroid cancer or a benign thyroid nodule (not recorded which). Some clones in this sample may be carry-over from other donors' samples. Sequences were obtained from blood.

In DNA, the CDR3 is TGCAGTGCTAGAGGCGGGAGGGCCATCTGGGAGCAGTTCTTC. This translates into CSARGGRAIWEQFF. This chain links TRBV20-1 with TRBJ2-1; 9 nucleotides agree with TRBD2. The junction had 8 bases not matched to a gene; V was cut back by 1 base and J by 10 bases. CDR1 is DFQATT and CDR2 is SNEGSKA in the germline V gene (reference sequence). The CDR3 covers 14 residues.